This T cell receptor beta chain was obtained from a study of blood T cells in healthy people across ages. Study findings and constraints: Strong correlation was found linking TCR beta diversity to naive T cell percentage.

V was trimmed by 5 bases and J by 3 bases, leaving 14 bases between them. CDR3 length: 15 amino acids. Germline V lookup: CDR1 SGHTA, CDR2 FQGNSA. Then a second PCR, running about 6 to 12 cycles, was carried out with a sample-barcoded 5' primer and a J-beta primer mix. TCRdb reprocessed the 5' RACE reads with MiXCR, giving one entry per CDR3 protein. Here the sample spans 1,500,000 or so distinct CDR3 sequences, 35% to 45% being singletons. Comments on this clonotype: Its antigen is unidentified.

This sequence joins TRBV7-2 and TRBJ1-3, with D uncertain. Sequencing input: blood. The source is a woman in her late teens or twenties in good health. This CDR3 is CASSPGSMLGNTIYF. CDR3 DNA: TGTGCCAGCAGCCCCGGGAGTATGCTTGGAAACACCATATATTTT.